The 8 T cell receptor beta chains below come from one sample, sequenced in a study of Graves' ophthalmopathy and Graves' hyperthyroidism. Amplification of TCR beta CDR3 regions used RNA transcripts. First-round RT-PCR used HTBI primers; second-round multiplex PCR followed. TCRdb re-called the multiplex PCR reads with MiXCR, one entry per CDR3 protein. The sample consists of about 620,000 distinct CDR3 sequences, approximately 22% of them appearing once. The sample taken for sequencing was peripheral blood. The receptors derive from a woman aged 18-35 years with stable Graves' hyperthyroidism. Some clones in this sample may be carry-over from other donors' samples.

This clonotype was found many times. The chain has TRBV18 and TRBJ2-5, with 10 bases matching TRBD1. The CDR3 is made up of 15 amino acids. CDR1 is KGHSH and CDR2 is LQKENI in the germline V gene. V lost 3 bases, J lost 2 bases, and 3 bases stayed unmatched. CDR3 bases: TGTGCCAGCTCACCGACAGGGGGCGGACAAGAGACCCAGTACTTC. Its translation: CASSPTGGGQETQYF. The full variable domain, rest sourced from reference TRBV18 and TRBJ2-5, is NAGVMQNPRHLVRRRGQEARLRCSPMKGHSHVYWYRQLPEEGLKFMVYLQKENIIDESGMPKERFSAEFPKEGPSILRIQQVVRGDSAAYFCASSPTGGGQETQYFGPGTRLLVL.

About this clonotype itself: Sequence at one end of the junction differs from germline and may be a read error. The DNA for the CDR3 is TGCGCCAGCAGCTTCGGTGGTTCCTACGAGGAGTACTTC. Translating it yields CASSFGGSYEEYF. This chain links TRBV5-1 with TRBJ2-7; D remains ambiguous. The CDR3 is 13 amino acids. Germline lookup yields CDR1 SGHRS and CDR2 YFSETQ.

In the case of this clonotype: A read error may explain this, as a much larger clone is one base away. The V and J genes are TRBV2 and TRBJ2-7; 7 bases line up with TRBD1. V dropped 7 bases and J dropped 5; count of bases not matched to a gene: 14. Germline V gene sequence: CDR1 SNHLY, CDR2 FYNNEI. The CDR3 has 15 residues. The CDR3 DNA is TGTGCCAGCACTGGGGTAAGGGGGCGAAAGAACGAGCAGTACTTC. Its translation: CASTGVRGRKNEQYF.

This clonotype has ten or more counts. The rearrangement joins TRBV6-2 or TRBV6-3 to TRBJ2-5, with unresolved D. CDR1 and CDR2 from the germline V gene are MNHEY and SVGEGT. This CDR3 is built from 12 residues. V lost 2 bases, J lost 5 bases, and 6 bases lay in between. CDR3 sequence (DNA): TGTGCCAGCAGTTACAGCATGGAGACCCAGTACTTC. It yields the protein CASSYSMETQYF.

Ten or more counts support this clonotype. The chain recombines TRBV20-1 with TRBJ1-5, with 9 positions matching TRBD1. The CDR3 runs to 14 residues. Germline V gene data show CDR1 as DFQATT and CDR2 as SNEGSKA (reference sequence). The V gene end was trimmed by 3 bases and the J gene end by 4 bases; junction bases not matched to a gene: 4. The CDR3 spells CSASRDRVNQPQHF. CDR3 coding DNA: TGCAGTGCTAGCCGGGACAGGGTGAATCAGCCCCAGCATTTT.

Points on this clonotype: As the CDR3 is not closed by the conserved phenylalanine or tryptophan, this likely results from a read error. V gene TRBV16 combines with J gene TRBJ2-7; TRBD1 matches 9 bases. This CDR3 spans 14 amino acids. CDR1 and CDR2 (germline): KGHSY, FQNENV. V was clipped by 1 base and J by 5 bases; unmatched bases: 3. The CDR3 loop reads CASSQYRDRDEQYL. Written as DNA, the CDR3 is TGTGCCAGCAGCCAATACCGGGACAGGGACGAGCAGTACCTC.

Ten or more counts support this clonotype. V gene TRBV6-1 combines with J gene TRBJ1-2; possible D gene TRBD1, 5 bases. Per the germline V gene, CDR1 is MNHNS and CDR2 is SASEGT. Deletions cut 6 bases from V and 4 bases from J, with 18 bases between. This CDR3 region has 15 residues. CDR3 amino acids: CASSPMGIGAYGYTF. CDR3 DNA sequence: TGTGCCAGCAGCCCCATGGGGATAGGGGCCTATGGCTACACCTTC.

This clonotype has just a few counts. V is TRBV7-9 and J is TRBJ1-2; no clear D. In germline, CDR1 is SEHNR, CDR2 FQNEAQ (reference sequence). The CDR3 length is 15 residues. Trimming stripped 5 bases from V and 2 bases from J, with 15 bases between. The CDR3: CASSPGVGRNYGYTF. The CDR3 region has the DNA TGTGCCAGCAGCCCCGGGGTAGGGAGGAACTATGGCTACACCTTC. The whole variable domain, filled in from reference TRBV7-9 and TRBJ1-2, reads DTGVSQNPRHKITKRGQNVTFRCDPISEHNRLYWYRQTLGQGPEFLTYFQNEAQLEKSRLLSDRFSAERPKGSFSTLEIQRTEQGDSAMYLCASSPGVGRNYGYTFGSGTRLTVV.